The rows below give T cell receptor beta chains drawn from one sample of a study of blood T cell repertoires in COVID-19. Sequencing was performed with immunoSEQ multiplex PCR; in TCRdb, only in-frame clones are kept and a portion is missing. The table lists 230,000 or so clones, 84% of them singletons. Input material: peripheral blood. Source of these receptors: a woman in her forties who had recovered from COVID-19. CDR3s leave out the opening cysteine and the closing phenylalanine or tryptophan.

TRBJ2-5,TRBV2,ASSRTVQETQY
TRBJ1-5,TRBV9,ASSVSGAGGQPQH
TRBJ2-7,TRBV6-5,ASRDIYGEQY
TRBJ2-3,TRBV11-3,ASSKGLAGGTDTQY
TRBJ2-5,TRBV6-5,ASSYSAFPEVETQY
TRBJ1-1,TRBV2,ASSAGRANTEAF
TRBJ1-2,TRBV5-1,ASSEQGAYYGYT
TRBJ1-1,TRBV4-2,ASSQDSRGQAEAF
TRBJ2-7,TRBV3-1/TRBV3-2,ASSPGEGRLTEQY
TRBJ1-1,TRBV5-4,ASSRDGGSTEAF
TRBJ1-1,TRBV10-1,ASSESGSGGRTEAF
TRBJ2-1,TRBV11-3,ASSLEGQGPYNEQF
TRBJ1-1,TRBV5-1,ASSTTSGTGVQEAF